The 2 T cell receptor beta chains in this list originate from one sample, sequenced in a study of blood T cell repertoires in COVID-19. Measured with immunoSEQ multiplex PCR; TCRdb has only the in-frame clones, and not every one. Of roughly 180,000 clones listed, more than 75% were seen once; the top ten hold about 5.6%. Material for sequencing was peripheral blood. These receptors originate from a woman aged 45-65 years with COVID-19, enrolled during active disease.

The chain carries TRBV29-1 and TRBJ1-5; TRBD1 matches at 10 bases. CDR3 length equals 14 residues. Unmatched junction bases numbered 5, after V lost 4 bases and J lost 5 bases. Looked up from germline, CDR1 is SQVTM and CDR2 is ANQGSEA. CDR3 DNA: TGCAGCGTTGCTTCCGGGACAGGGGATCAGCCCCAGCATTTT. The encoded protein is CSVASGTGDQPQHF.

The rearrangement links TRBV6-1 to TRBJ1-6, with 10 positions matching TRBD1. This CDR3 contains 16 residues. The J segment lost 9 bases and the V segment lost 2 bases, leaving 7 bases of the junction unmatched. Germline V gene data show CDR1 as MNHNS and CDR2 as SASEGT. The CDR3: CASSEIAGQGTSPLHF. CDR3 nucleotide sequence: TGTGCCAGCAGTGAAATCGCGGGACAGGGGACTTCACCCCTCCACTTT.